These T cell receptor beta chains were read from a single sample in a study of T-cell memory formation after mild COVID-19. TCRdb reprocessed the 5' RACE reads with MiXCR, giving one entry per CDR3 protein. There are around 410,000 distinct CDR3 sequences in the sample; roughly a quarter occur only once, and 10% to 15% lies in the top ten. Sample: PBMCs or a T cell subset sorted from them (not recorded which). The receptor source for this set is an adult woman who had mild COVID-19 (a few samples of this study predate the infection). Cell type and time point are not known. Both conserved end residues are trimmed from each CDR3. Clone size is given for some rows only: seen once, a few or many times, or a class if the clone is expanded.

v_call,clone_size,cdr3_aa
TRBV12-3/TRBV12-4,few,ASSFANNSPLH
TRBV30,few,AWSVRDRGAPLH
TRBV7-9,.,ALQGGEIKQF
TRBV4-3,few,ASSRDASYEQY
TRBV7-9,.,ASSSPQGTNEKLF
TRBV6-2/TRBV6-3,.,ASSRGVNQPQH
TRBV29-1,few,SAGQTGRTEAF
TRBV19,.,ASSISPSPLTGELF
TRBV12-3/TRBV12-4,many,ASSPRTSGSTDTQY
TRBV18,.,ASSPQADLNEQF
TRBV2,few,ASSRAGPSDTQY
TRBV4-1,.,ASSPVGRLKPQH
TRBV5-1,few,ASTPSTANLINEAF